This entry features one TCR beta chain sequence. Its antigen is currently unknown. This table comes from immunoSEQ multiplex PCR, and its TCRdb copy is limited to in-frame clones, with some not included. Here the sample spans over 120,000 clones, around 80% being singletons. These data are taken from a study of cytotoxic CD8 clonotypes in ibrutinib-treated CLL. Study-level background: Following treatment for a median approximately 12 months, range 6 to 36, response samples were then taken. Averaging across samples gave about 230,000 productive templates and approximately 87,000 productive rearrangements.

General study findings and limits: Public clonotypes, found uncommonly, either contracted or stayed stable on treatment. Upon ibrutinib response clonality rose, and upon progression it fell back toward baseline.

This CDR3 comprises 14 residues. Germline CDR1 reads MDHEN; CDR2 reads SYDVKM. Trimming cost V 6 bases and J 0 bases, with 12 bases left between them. This receptor was identified in a human donor with chronic lymphocytic leukemia. The rearrangement uses TRBV28 and TRBJ2-7, with D possibly TRBD2 on 5 matching bases. Sample: PBMCs, taken after 36 months of ibrutinib treatment. CDR3 DNA: TGTGCCAGCAGAAGTACTGGGAGCTCCTACGAGCAGTACTTC. It yields the protein CASRSTGSSYEQYF.